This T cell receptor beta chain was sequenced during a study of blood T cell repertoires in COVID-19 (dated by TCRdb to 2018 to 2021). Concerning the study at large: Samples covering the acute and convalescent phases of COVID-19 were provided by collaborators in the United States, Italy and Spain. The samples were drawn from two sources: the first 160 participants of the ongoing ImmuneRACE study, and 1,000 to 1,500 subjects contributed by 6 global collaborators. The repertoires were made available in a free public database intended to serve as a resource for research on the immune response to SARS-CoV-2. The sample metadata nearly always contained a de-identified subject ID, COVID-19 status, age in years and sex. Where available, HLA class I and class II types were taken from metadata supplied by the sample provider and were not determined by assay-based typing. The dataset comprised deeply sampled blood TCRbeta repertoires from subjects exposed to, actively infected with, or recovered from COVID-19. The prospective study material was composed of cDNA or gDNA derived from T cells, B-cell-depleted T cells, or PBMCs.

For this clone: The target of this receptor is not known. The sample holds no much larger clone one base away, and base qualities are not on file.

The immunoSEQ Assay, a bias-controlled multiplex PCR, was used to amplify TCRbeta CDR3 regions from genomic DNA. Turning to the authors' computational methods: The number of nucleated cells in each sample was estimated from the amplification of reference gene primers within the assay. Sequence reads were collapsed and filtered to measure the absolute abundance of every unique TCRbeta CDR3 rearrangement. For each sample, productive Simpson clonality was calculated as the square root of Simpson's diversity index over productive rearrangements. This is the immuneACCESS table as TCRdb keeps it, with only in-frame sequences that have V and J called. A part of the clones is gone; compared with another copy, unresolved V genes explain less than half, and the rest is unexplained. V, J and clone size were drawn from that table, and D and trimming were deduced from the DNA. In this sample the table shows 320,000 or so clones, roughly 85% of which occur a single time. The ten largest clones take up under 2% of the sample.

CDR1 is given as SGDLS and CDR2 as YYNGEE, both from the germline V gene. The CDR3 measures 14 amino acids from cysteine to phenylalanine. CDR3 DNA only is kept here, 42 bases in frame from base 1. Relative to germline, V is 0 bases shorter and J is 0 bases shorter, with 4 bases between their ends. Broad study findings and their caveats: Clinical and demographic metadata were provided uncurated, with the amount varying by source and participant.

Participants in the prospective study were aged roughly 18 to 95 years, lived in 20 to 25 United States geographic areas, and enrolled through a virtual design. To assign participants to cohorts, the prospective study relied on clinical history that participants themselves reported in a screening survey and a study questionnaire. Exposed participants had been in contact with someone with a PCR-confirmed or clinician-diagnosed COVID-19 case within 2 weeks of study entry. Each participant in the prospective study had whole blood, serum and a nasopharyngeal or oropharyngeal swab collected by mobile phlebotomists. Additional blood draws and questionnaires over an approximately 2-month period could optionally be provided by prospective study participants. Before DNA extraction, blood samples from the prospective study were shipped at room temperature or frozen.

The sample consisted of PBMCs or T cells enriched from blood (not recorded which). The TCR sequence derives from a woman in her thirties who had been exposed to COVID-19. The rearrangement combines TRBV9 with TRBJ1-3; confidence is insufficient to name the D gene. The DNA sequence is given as TGTGCCAGCAGCGTAGGAGACTCTGGAAACACCATATATTTT. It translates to CASSVGDSGNTIYF.